This T cell receptor (beta chain) was retrieved from a study of CD8 T cells in ankylosing spondylitis. Whole-study findings and limits: Made up of eight highly homologous variants, a TCR beta motif appeared characteristic of ankylosing spondylitis blood.

One entry per CDR3 protein results from TCRdb running MiXCR on the 5' RACE reads. The table shows approximately 300,000 distinct CDR3 sequences, with less than 10% occurring only once. With 4 bases removed from V and 14 bases from J, the gap between germline ends came to 15 bases. Germline assignment: CDR1 SGHVS and CDR2 FQNEAQ. This CDR3 has 12 residues. This clonotype was observed a handful of times. Its cognate antigen is unknown. Sequencing used blood, either unsorted or a sorted T cell fraction (not recorded which). This TCR came from a male donor with ankylosing spondylitis. The V and J genes are TRBV7-8 and TRBJ2-1; tentatively, D is TRBD1 (6 bases). The CDR3 spells CASSSGGTGKFF. CDR3 DNA sequence: TGTGCCAGCAGCTCCGGCGGAACAGGGAAGTTCTTC.